The 24 T cell receptor beta chains presented below share a single source sample, sequenced in a study of human T cells and chemical hapten exposure. Time point meaning: patch test 1, 2 weeks after DPC sensitization. Treatment here: therapeutic diphenylcyclopropenone sensitization with weekly scalp DPC. TCRdb redid the calling of the RACE reads with MiXCR, one entry per CDR3 protein. Found here are approximately 400,000 distinct CDR3 sequences, roughly 4.8% of them singletons; the top ten hold approximately 2.3%. Material: whole blood, obtained in connection with sensitization to the hapten diphenylcyclopropenone (DPC). The receptors derive from a woman aged 50 to 60 with alopecia areata. Some clones in this sample may be carry-over from other donors' samples.

This clonotype appeared many times. In DNA form, the CDR3 reads TGTGCCACCAGCAGACGCCAGAGGGGCACTGAAGCTTTCTTT. Translation: CATSRRQRGTEAFF. The chain employs TRBV15 and TRBJ1-1, with a tentative D call TRBD1 (5 bases). This CDR3 has 14 amino acids. V gave up 2 bases and J gave up 4 bases, with 11 bases separating them. Per the germline V gene, CDR1 is LNHNV and CDR2 is YYDKDF (reference sequence).

This clonotype was counted a few times. The germline gene is not matched at one end of the junction; a read error may be the cause. The rearrangement joins TRBV10-3 to TRBJ2-7; D assignment may be TRBD1 or TRBD2 (5 bases each). Germline CDR1 ENHRY, CDR2 SYGVKD. The CDR3 is 13 residues long. CDR3 protein: CAISAGPSNEQYF. Written as DNA, the CDR3 is TGTGCCATCAGTGCGGGACCCTCCAACGAGCAGTACTTC.

Many counts were recorded for this clonotype. This rearrangement joins TRBV9 to TRBJ1-1; D is undetermined. Germline CDR1 and CDR2: SGDLS and YYNGEE. Trimming left V 0 bases short and J 2 bases short, with 8 bases between. The CDR3 has 14 residues. The CDR3 nucleotides read TGTGCCAGCAGCGTAGATCCAGATAACACTGAAGCTTTCTTT. Translation gives CASSVDPDNTEAFF.

This clonotype came up a few times. This chain's CDR3 is CASSPEYEQYF. Written as DNA, the CDR3 is TGTGCCAGCAGTCCCGAGTACGAGCAGTACTTC. The V gene is TRBV12-3 or TRBV12-4, the J gene TRBJ2-7; no definite D call. V gave up 5 bases and J gave up 4 bases, with 6 bases separating them. The CDR3 is 11 residues long.

This clonotype was counted between two and nine times. The V gene is TRBV11-2, the J gene TRBJ2-7; tentatively, D is TRBD2 (5 bases). The CDR3 spans 18 residues. Germline values: CDR1 SGHAT, CDR2 FQNNGV. The ends were cut back, 2 bases at V and 2 bases at J, with 22 bases in the middle. The CDR3 nucleotides are TGTGCCAGCAGCTTACGGGGTAGCGTCAGCCCTACCGCCTACGAGCAGTACTTC. It yields the protein CASSLRGSVSPTAYEQYF.

The V call is TRBV7-2, the J call TRBJ1-6; the D is unclear. Trimming took off 5 bases at V and 8 bases at J, with 16 bases between the two ends. The germline V gene encodes CDR1 SGHTA and CDR2 FQGNSA. The CDR3 runs 15 residues. The CDR3 region is CASSPSVLRDSPLHF. Written as DNA, the CDR3 is TGTGCCAGCAGCCCTTCGGTCCTTAGGGATTCACCCCTCCACTTT.

The sample holds a few counts of this clonotype. The genes are TRBV11-2 and TRBJ2-3, with D unclear. CDR3 size: 14 residues. The V gene's germline CDR1 is SGHAT and CDR2 FQNNGV. The ends were cut back, 3 bases at V and 4 bases at J, with 11 bases in the middle. CDR3 coding DNA: TGTGCCAGCAGCTTGACCGGACCGGCAGATACGCAGTATTTT. The encoded protein is CASSLTGPADTQYF.

Ten or more counts support this clonotype. The J gene is TRBJ2-3, the V gene TRBV27; weak D call: TRBD2 (5 bases). Germline CDR1 reads MNHEY; CDR2 reads SMNVEV (reference sequence). This CDR3 is built from 14 residues. Trimming stripped 6 bases from V and 2 bases from J, with 12 bases between. The CDR3 here is CASRRASFTDTQYF. In nucleotides, the CDR3 is TGTGCCAGCAGGCGGGCCTCTTTCACAGATACGCAGTATTTT.

The sample holds many counts of this clonotype. The chain has TRBV12-3 or TRBV12-4 and TRBJ1-2; D is ambiguous. Trimming took off 3 bases at V and 3 bases at J, with 5 bases between the two ends. This CDR3 comprises 12 residues. The CDR3 loop reads CASSFGDYGYTF. The DNA for the CDR3 is TGTGCCAGCAGTTTTGGAGACTATGGCTACACCTTC.

This clonotype was counted at least ten times. V and J are TRBV10-3 and TRBJ1-2; 9 bases are a match to TRBD1. After removal of 10 bases from V and 3 bases from J, the junction contained 6 bases not matched to a gene. Germline CDR1 is ENHRY and CDR2 is SYGVKD. The CDR3 extends over 13 amino acids. CDR3 region: CATGGDRDYGYTF. CDR3 coding DNA: TGTGCCACCGGGGGGGACAGGGACTATGGCTACACCTTC.

This clonotype was seen ten or more times. The chain has TRBV29-1 and TRBJ1-2; D may be TRBD1 (5 bases). The CDR3 is 12 amino acids. Trimming took 5 bases from V and 6 from J, leaving 13 bases between them. Looked up from germline, CDR1 is SQVTM and CDR2 is ANQGSEA. The CDR3 loop reads CSVTLWGDGYTF. CDR3 sequence (DNA): TGCAGCGTTACCCTGTGGGGGGATGGCTACACCTTC.

This clonotype showed up many times. CDR3 coding DNA: TGTGCCAGCAGCCCCCGACTAGCGGGAGTTGCAGATACGCAGTATTTT. This translates into CASSPRLAGVADTQYF. This chain joins TRBV25-1 and TRBJ2-3; 12 bases are a match to TRBD2. Trimming took 6 bases from V and 4 from J; bases not matched to a gene: 8. Germline-derived CDR1 and CDR2 are MGHDK and SYGVNS. The CDR3 is made up of 16 amino acids.

Worth noting for this clonotype: This could be a read error, since a much larger clone is one nucleotide away. This sequence joins TRBV5-1 and TRBJ1-2; 9 bases fit TRBD1. With 4 bases clipped from V and 6 bases from J, the junction kept 10 bases outside the gene matches. Germline CDR1 SGHRS, CDR2 YFSETQ. CDR3 length: 15 residues. The CDR3 nucleotides read TGCGCCAGCAGCGTTACAGGGGGCGCCTACCATGGCTACACCTTC. This encodes CASSVTGGAYHGYTF.

The chain combines TRBV7-8 with TRBJ1-4, with D perhaps matching TRBD1 (6 bases). V lost 3 bases and J 8 bases, leaving 13 bases between the germline ends. Germline-derived CDR1 and CDR2 are SGHVS and FQNEAQ. The CDR3 covers 14 residues. Written as DNA, the CDR3 is TGTGCCAGCAGCTTGGCAGGGGTTAGAGAAAAACTGTTTTTT. It specifies CASSLAGVREKLFF.

This clonotype was observed a handful of times. CDR3 residues: CAISGSTDSNQPQHF. DNA of the CDR3: TGTGCCATCAGTGGATCGACTGATAGCAATCAGCCCCAGCATTTT. The chain joins TRBV10-3 to TRBJ1-5; unclear D gene. The CDR3 sequence is 15 residues long. From germline, CDR1 is ENHRY and CDR2 SYGVKD. Trimming took off 4 bases at V and 0 bases at J, with 10 bases between the two ends.

This clonotype was recorded many times. V is TRBV27 and J is TRBJ2-1, with 9 positions matching TRBD1. V gave up 6 bases and J gave up 2 bases; unmatched junction bases: 11. This CDR3 has 17 amino acids. The germline CDR1 and CDR2 sequences are MNHEY and SMNVEV (reference sequence). The CDR3 here is CASSSRTGVPAYNEQFF. The CDR3 nucleotides read TGTGCCAGCAGCTCGAGGACAGGGGTGCCAGCCTACAATGAGCAGTTCTTC.

J is TRBJ2-3 and V is TRBV7-2; perhaps TRBD2 as D (5 bases). The V gene's germline CDR1 is SGHTA and CDR2 FQGNSA. This CDR3 has 14 amino acids. The ends were cut back, 5 bases at V and 6 bases at J, with 15 bases in the middle. The DNA for the CDR3 is TGTGCCAGCAGCCCCACGTACGGGGTCGATACGCAGTATTTT. Its translation: CASSPTYGVDTQYF. Full variable domain (remainder filled in from reference TRBV7-2 and TRBJ2-3): GAGVSQSPSNKVTEKGKDVELRCDPISGHTALYWYRQSLGQGLEFLIYFQGNSAPDKSGLPSDRFSAERTGGSVSTLTIQRTQQEDSAVYLCASSPTYGVDTQYFGPGTRLTVL.

Only a few counts were recorded for this clonotype. J is TRBJ2-7 and V is TRBV5-6; possibly TRBD2 for D (6 bases). The CDR3 contains 15 residues. The germline V gene has CDR1 SGHDT and CDR2 YYEEEE. V was trimmed by 0 bases and J by 3 bases, leaving 13 bases between them. The chain's CDR3 is CASSLVGGANYEQYF. The CDR3 DNA sequence: TGTGCCAGCAGCTTGGTTGGCGGGGCCAACTACGAGCAGTACTTC. Supplemented by reference TRBV5-6 and TRBJ2-7, the full variable domain reads DAGVTQSPTHLIKTRGQQVTLRCSPKSGHDTVSWYQQALGQGPQFIFQYYEEEERQRGNFPDRFSGHQFPNYSSELNVNALLLGDSALYLCASSLVGGANYEQYFGPGTRLTVT.

The chain has TRBV5-1 and TRBJ1-1, with unresolved D. The CDR3 contains 15 residues. The V end lost 0 bases, the J end lost 3 bases, and 12 bases lay between the germline ends. In germline, CDR1 is SGHRS, CDR2 YFSETQ. The CDR3 sequence is CASSLAVARDTEAFF. DNA of the CDR3: TGCGCCAGCAGCTTGGCCGTGGCGCGGGACACTGAAGCTTTCTTT.

This clonotype was counted only a few times. The CDR3 loop is CASSGTSTETQYF. The CDR3 DNA reads TGTGCCAGCAGCGGGACTAGCACGGAGACCCAGTACTTC. The V gene is TRBV9, the J gene TRBJ2-5, with 8 bases identical to TRBD2. Germline V gene lookup returns CDR1 SGDLS and CDR2 YYNGEE. CDR3 length equals 13 residues. Trimming cost V 3 bases and J 5 bases; bases outside gene matches: 3.

This clonotype was recorded at least ten times. This chain connects TRBV7-8 to TRBJ2-6, with 8 bases matching TRBD1. CDR1 is SGHVS, CDR2 FQNEAQ, per germline. This CDR3 spans 17 amino acids. The junction had 7 bases not matched to a gene; V was cut back by 5 bases and J by 1 base. The CDR3 loop is CASSARQGKSGANVLTF. CDR3 nucleotides: TGTGCCAGCAGCGCCAGACAGGGGAAATCTGGGGCCAACGTCCTGACTTTC.

This clonotype has at least ten counts. The rearrangement links TRBV7-3 to TRBJ1-4, with D uncertain. CDR3 length: 14 residues. CDR1 SGHTA and CDR2 FQGTGA come from the germline V gene. The V gene lost 2 bases and the J gene lost 5 bases, with 9 bases spanning the gap. The CDR3 is CASSLPDENEKLFF. In DNA form, the CDR3 reads TGTGCCAGCAGCTTACCGGACGAAAATGAAAAACTGTTTTTT.

This clonotype occurred many times. J is TRBJ2-7 and V is TRBV4-3; 10 nucleotides agree with TRBD1. J was trimmed by 2 bases and V by 8 bases; bases with no gene match: 6. The V gene's germline CDR1 is LGHNA and CDR2 YSLEER. The CDR3 spans 14 residues. CDR3: CASGAGQGPYEQYF. The CDR3, as DNA: TGCGCCAGCGGGGCGGGACAGGGGCCCTACGAGCAGTACTTC.

This clonotype was seen ten or more times. V and J are TRBV29-1 and TRBJ2-7; the match to TRBD1 covers 12 bases. V trimming: 6 bases; J trimming: 6 bases; junction bases outside the gene matches: 6. The CDR3 spans 13 residues. Per germline, CDR1 SQVTM and CDR2 ANQGSEA. The CDR3 here is CSVEGQGASEQYF. The CDR3 DNA sequence: TGCAGCGTCGAGGGACAGGGGGCTAGCGAGCAGTACTTC.